The 23 T cell receptor beta chains given below trace back to one sample, sequenced in a study of identical twins. One entry per CDR3 protein results from TCRdb running MiXCR on the 5' RACE reads. The sample shows about 720,000 distinct CDR3 sequences, roughly 18% of them seen only once. The same sample was also used in a study of T cells expressing NK-cell markers.

Sequencing was performed on PBMCs. Receptors originate from a young woman in good health.

The genes are TRBV9 and TRBJ2-1, with D possibly matching TRBD2 (7 bases). Looked up from germline, CDR1 is SGDLS and CDR2 is YYNGEE. The CDR3 contains 16 residues. Trimming took off 3 bases at V and 7 bases at J, with 20 bases between the two ends. The CDR3: CASSATLEGGVNEQFF. The CDR3 region has the DNA TGTGCCAGCAGCGCCACGCTGGAGGGGGGGGTAAATGAGCAGTTCTTC.

V gene TRBV10-3 combines with J gene TRBJ2-1, with no clear D. V lost 4 bases to trimming and J lost 0 bases, with 13 bases between them. CDR1 is ENHRY and CDR2 is SYGVKD in the germline V gene. The CDR3 sequence is 16 residues long. The DNA for the CDR3 is TGTGCCATCAGTGGGCAGCATCTCGACTCCTACAATGAGCAGTTCTTC. This sequence encodes CAISGQHLDSYNEQFF.

V and J are TRBV2 and TRBJ2-1, with TRBD2 identical over 10 bases. This CDR3 is 14 amino acids long. V was pared by 8 bases and J by 9 bases, with 10 bases of the junction left unmatched. From germline, CDR1 is SNHLY and CDR2 FYNNEI. The CDR3 is CASLERGGISEQFF. In DNA form, the CDR3 reads TGTGCCAGCTTAGAGCGGGGGGGCATTAGTGAGCAGTTCTTC.

This clonotype occurred a few times. The chain employs TRBV20-1 and TRBJ2-3; the D gene is possibly TRBD2 (5 bases). From germline, CDR1 is DFQATT and CDR2 SNEGSKA (reference sequence). V was shortened by 1 base and J by 0 bases, with 8 bases between the two germline ends. CDR3 length equals 14 residues. CDR3 nucleotide sequence: TGCAGTGCTAGAGTAGCGCCTAGCACAGATACGCAGTATTTT. Amino acid sequence: CSARVAPSTDTQYF.

This clonotype was seen a few times. The chain combines TRBV12-5 with TRBJ2-2; no clear D gene. Germline CDR1 is LGHNT and CDR2 is FRNRAP. V gave up 2 bases and J gave up 0 bases, with 10 bases separating them. The CDR3 runs to 16 residues. CDR3 nucleotides: TGTGCTAGTGGTTTGCCGACAAACGCGAACACCGGGGAGCTGTTTTTT. Translation: CASGLPTNANTGELFF.

This clonotype was counted between two and nine times. This chain joins TRBV5-1 and TRBJ1-1, with 8 positions matching TRBD1. Unmatched junction bases numbered 2, after V lost 3 bases and J lost 4 bases. There are 13 residues in the CDR3. Germline V gives CDR1 SGHRS, CDR2 YFSETQ. The CDR3 coding sequence is TGCGCCAGCAGCTGGACAGGGACCACTGAAGCTTTCTTT. Protein sequence: CASSWTGTTEAFF.

In its sample, this clonotype was seen many times. The CDR3 here is CASSPSGTGELFF. The CDR3 DNA follows: TGTGCCAGCAGTCCTTCCGGCACCGGGGAGCTGTTTTTT. The V call is TRBV12-3 or TRBV12-4, the J call TRBJ2-2; D gene ambiguous. The CDR3 length is 13 residues. V lost 5 bases and J lost 4, with 8 bases in between.

About this clonotype itself: At one of its ends the junction is not consistent with the germline gene, which may arise from a read error. The rearrangement joins TRBV18 to TRBJ2-4, with D possibly being TRBD1 or TRBD2 (5 bases each). Germline V gene lookup returns CDR1 KGHSH and CDR2 LQKENI. This CDR3 region has 16 residues. CDR3 loop: CASSPRDAKAKNIQYF. The CDR3 DNA follows: TGTGCCAGCTCTCCACGGGACGCAAAAGCCAAAAACATTCAGTACTTC.

V and J are TRBV7-3 and TRBJ1-1; D might be TRBD1 (5 bases). CDR1 SGHTA and CDR2 FQGTGA come from the germline V gene. The CDR3 contains 15 residues. The V end was cut by 2 bases, the J end by 1 base, with 11 bases between. CDR3 sequence reads: CASSLQGMRNTEAFF. In DNA form, the CDR3 reads TGTGCCAGCAGCTTACAGGGAATGAGGAACACTGAAGCTTTCTTT.

In this sample, this clonotype turned up many times. This chain links TRBV7-8 with TRBJ2-7; D not resolved. The CDR3 has 14 residues. Germline V CDR1 and CDR2: SGHVS, FQNEAQ. The V gene lost 1 base and the J gene lost 3 bases, with 10 bases spanning the gap. The CDR3 loop is CASSLGGRLYEQYF. CDR3 sequence (DNA): TGTGCCAGCAGCTTAGGGGGTAGGCTCTACGAGCAGTACTTC.

This CDR3 reads CASSPFPAFF. The CDR3 DNA is TGTGCCAGCAGCCCTTTCCCGGCTTTCTTT. The chain is built from TRBV12-3 or TRBV12-4 and TRBJ1-1, with unresolved D. CDR3 size: 10 residues. Trimming stripped 6 bases from V and 11 bases from J, with 10 bases between.

This chain connects TRBV5-1 to TRBJ2-7; D might be TRBD1 (6 bases). Deletions cut 0 bases from V and 0 bases from J, with 16 bases between. Germline assignment: CDR1 SGHRS and CDR2 YFSETQ. The CDR3 has 17 residues. This CDR3 reads CASSLALRGHTSYEQYF. The CDR3 DNA is TGCGCCAGCAGCTTGGCGCTTAGGGGACATACCTCCTACGAGCAGTACTTC.

This clonotype was counted between two and nine times. The chain couples TRBV12-3 or TRBV12-4 to TRBJ1-1, with D possibly being TRBD1 (5 bases). Trimming stripped 5 bases from V and 4 bases from J, with 14 bases between. This CDR3 region has 14 residues. CDR3 DNA: TGTGCCAGCAGTCCGGACATGCGGGGCACTGAAGCTTTCTTT. Protein product: CASSPDMRGTEAFF.

V gene TRBV5-6 combines with J gene TRBJ2-5; 10 bases are a match to TRBD1. This CDR3 spans 17 amino acids. Trimming took 0 bases from V and 6 from J; bases not matched to a gene: 11. CDR1 and CDR2 from the germline V gene are SGHDT and YYEEEE. The CDR3 loop is CASSLEWDRGTRKTQYF. The CDR3, as DNA: TGTGCCAGCAGCTTGGAGTGGGACAGGGGTACGCGGAAGACCCAGTACTTC.

This clonotype was seen a few times. The chain couples TRBV2 to TRBJ1-2, with 8 bases matching TRBD1. The CDR3 length is 13 residues. In germline, CDR1 is SNHLY, CDR2 FYNNEI. V lost 6 bases, J lost 8 bases, and 8 bases stayed unmatched. The CDR3 DNA is TGTGCCAGCAGATCAGGGGGCTCGGGAGGCTACACCTTC. The encoded protein is CASRSGGSGGYTF.

The chain joins TRBV18 to TRBJ1-2; no firm D call. CDR1 KGHSH and CDR2 LQKENI come from the germline V gene. The CDR3 totals 12 residues. Trimming cost V 6 bases and J 6 bases, with 11 bases left between them. The CDR3 here is CASSLILDGYTF. The CDR3 DNA reads TGTGCCAGCTCGTTAATCCTGGATGGCTACACCTTC. The full variable domain, in which reference TRBV18 and TRBJ1-2 provide the parts outside the CDR3, is NAGVMQNPRHLVRRRGQEARLRCSPMKGHSHVYWYRQLPEEGLKFMVYLQKENIIDESGMPKERFSAEFPKEGPSILRIQQVVRGDSAAYFCASSLILDGYTFGSGTRLTVV.

There are a few counts of this clonotype. The chain uses TRBV5-1 and TRBJ2-7; D is unresolved. This CDR3 has 15 residues. From germline, CDR1 is SGHRS and CDR2 YFSETQ. With 6 bases removed from V and 2 bases from J, the gap between germline ends came to 18 bases. The CDR3: CASKETPQKTYEQYF. The CDR3 DNA reads as TGCGCCAGCAAGGAGACGCCACAGAAAACCTACGAGCAGTACTTC.

This chain connects TRBV12-3 or TRBV12-4 to TRBJ2-3; D is unresolved. V was cut by 6 bases and J by 7 bases, with 17 bases left in between. The CDR3 is made up of 14 amino acids. CDR3 loop: CASSRSASGYTQYF. CDR3 nucleotides: TGTGCCAGCAGCAGATCGGCGTCCGGATATACGCAGTATTTT.

This rearrangement joins TRBV20-1 to TRBJ2-5, with TRBD2 matching over 7 bases. The CDR3 sequence is 13 residues long. The germline gives CDR1 DFQATT, CDR2 SNEGSKA (reference sequence). Trimming at V came to 3 bases and at J to 5 bases, leaving 6 bases not matched to a gene. CDR3 amino acids: CSARPGLPETQYF. As DNA, the CDR3 is TGCAGTGCTAGGCCGGGACTACCGGAGACCCAGTACTTC.

This chain uses TRBV10-2 with TRBJ2-3, with 11 bases identical to TRBD2. Germline CDR1 is WSHSY and CDR2 is SAAADI. The CDR3 runs to 14 residues. Trimming at V came to 6 bases and at J to 5 bases, leaving 4 bases not matched to a gene. CDR3 nucleotide sequence: TGCGCCAGCAGCACTAGCGGGAGAAGAGATACGCAGTATTTT. Residues: CASSTSGRRDTQYF.

The sample holds a few counts of this clonotype. V is TRBV3-1 and J is TRBJ2-3; the D is unclear. V gave up 1 base and J gave up 1 base, with 9 bases separating them. CDR1 and CDR2 (germline): LGHDT, YNNKEL (reference sequence). The CDR3 runs 15 residues. CDR3 region: CASSQVGLGTDTQYF. DNA for the CDR3: TGTGCCAGCAGCCAAGTCGGGCTAGGCACAGATACGCAGTATTTT.

This clonotype came up a few times. The chain couples TRBV5-1 to TRBJ2-3; 13 positions agree with TRBD2. J gave up 4 bases and V 4 bases, and 9 bases lay outside the gene matches. CDR3 length: 17 amino acids. CDR1 is SGHRS and CDR2 is YFSETQ in the germline V gene. The CDR3 DNA sequence: TGCGCCAGCAGCCTCATGCGACTAGCGGGGGGCCCAGATACGCAGTATTTT. Translation: CASSLMRLAGGPDTQYF.

The V gene is TRBV5-6, the J gene TRBJ2-7, with 14 nucleotides matching TRBD2. The V gene end was trimmed by 0 bases and the J gene end by 12 bases; junction bases not matched to a gene: 8. Per the germline V gene, CDR1 is SGHDT and CDR2 is YYEEEE. This CDR3 is built from 15 residues. Here the CDR3 DNA reads TGTGCCAGCAGCTTGGCAGGGACTAGCGGGAGTATCAGGTACTTC. It yields the protein CASSLAGTSGSIRYF. Drawing the rest from reference TRBV5-6 and TRBJ2-7, the complete variable domain is DAGVTQSPTHLIKTRGQQVTLRCSPKSGHDTVSWYQQALGQGPQFIFQYYEEEERQRGNFPDRFSGHQFPNYSSELNVNALLLGDSALYLCASSLAGTSGSIRYFGPGTRLTVT.